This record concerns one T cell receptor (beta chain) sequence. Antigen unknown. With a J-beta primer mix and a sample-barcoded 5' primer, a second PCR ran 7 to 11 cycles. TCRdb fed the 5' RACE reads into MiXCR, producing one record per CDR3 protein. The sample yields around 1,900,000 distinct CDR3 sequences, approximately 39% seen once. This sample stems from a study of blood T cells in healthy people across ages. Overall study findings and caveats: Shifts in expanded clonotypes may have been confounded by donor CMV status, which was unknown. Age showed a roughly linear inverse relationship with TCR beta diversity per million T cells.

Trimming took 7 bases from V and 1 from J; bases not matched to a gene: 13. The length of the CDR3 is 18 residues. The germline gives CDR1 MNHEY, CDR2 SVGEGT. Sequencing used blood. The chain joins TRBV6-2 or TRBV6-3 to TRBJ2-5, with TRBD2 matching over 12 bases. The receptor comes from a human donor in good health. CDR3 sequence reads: CASNAAPKLAGGQETQYF. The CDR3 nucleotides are TGTGCCAGCAATGCGGCCCCTAAACTAGCGGGGGGCCAAGAGACCCAGTACTTC.